Listed here are 11 T cell receptor beta chains from one sample, sequenced in a study of cytomegalovirus exposure and HLA in healthy donors. The PCR employed 60 Vbeta primers together with 13 Jbeta primers. Measured with immunoSEQ multiplex PCR; TCRdb has only the in-frame clones, and not every one. This repertoire shows roughly 150,000 clones, roughly three quarters found once; its top ten account for 2% to 2.5%. Sequencing was done on a sample of PBMCs. Receptors originate from a man under 40 in good health and CMV-seronegative.

The rearrangement links TRBV6-1 to TRBJ1-2, with D possibly matching TRBD1 (6 bases). Per germline, CDR1 MNHNS and CDR2 SASEGT. Deletions cut 4 bases from V and 0 bases from J, with 12 bases between. This CDR3 is built from 15 residues. The CDR3 loop reads CASSASGVANYGYTF. The DNA of the CDR3 is TGTGCCAGCAGTGCTTCAGGGGTAGCTAACTATGGCTACACCTTC.

This clone was observed a single time. In nucleotides, the CDR3 is TGTGCCAGCAGTTTAGAGGCAGCGCTGGGCGGGTCGCACACCGGGGAGCTGTTTTTT. This codes for CASSLEAALGGSHTGELFF. The chain carries TRBV27 and TRBJ2-2, with D tentatively TRBD2 (5 bases). CDR1 is MNHEY, CDR2 SMNVEV, per germline (reference sequence). This CDR3 contains 19 residues. Trimming shortened V by 2 bases and J by 3 bases, and 22 bases separated the two germline ends.

The rearrangement links TRBV28 to TRBJ1-5; D gene ambiguous. Trimming took off 7 bases at V and 0 bases at J, with 10 bases between the two ends. This CDR3 spans 14 amino acids. Germline V gives CDR1 MDHEN, CDR2 SYDVKM. For the CDR3, the DNA is TGTGCCAGCATCCTCCAGAATAGCAATCAGCCCCAGCATTTT. It translates to CASILQNSNQPQHF.

The V gene is TRBV7-2, the J gene TRBJ2-7; unclear D gene. The CDR3 loop spans 15 amino acids. The germline CDR1 and CDR2 sequences are SGHTA and FQGNSA. The V end was cut by 5 bases, the J end by 0 bases, with 14 bases between. The CDR3 reads CASSPNGGFSYEQYF. Here the CDR3 DNA reads TGTGCCAGCAGCCCAAACGGTGGTTTCTCCTACGAGCAGTACTTC. The full variable domain, in which reference TRBV7-2 and TRBJ2-7 provide the parts outside the CDR3, is GAGVSQSPSNKVTEKGKDVELRCDPISGHTALYWYRQSLGQGLEFLIYFQGNSAPDKSGLPSDRFSAERTGGSVSTLTIQRTQQEDSAVYLCASSPNGGFSYEQYFGPGTRLTVT.

The sample holds one count of this clone. The V gene is TRBV11-2, the J gene TRBJ2-5; TRBD1 aligns across 7 bases. The germline CDR1 and CDR2 sequences are SGHAT and FQNNGV. CDR3 length: 13 amino acids. V lost 4 bases to trimming and J lost 2 bases; unmatched junction nucleotides: 1. The CDR3 region has the DNA TGTGCCAGCAGCTCGGGACAGCAAGAGACCCAGTACTTC. Its translation is CASSSGQQETQYF.

The rearrangement uses TRBV7-2 and TRBJ2-4; D is perhaps TRBD2 (7 bases). The CDR3 has 15 amino acids. V lost 1 base and J 7 bases, leaving 14 bases between the germline ends. Germline V gene data show CDR1 as SGHTA and CDR2 as FQGNSA. CDR3 in amino acids: CASSLGGGGVNIQYF. CDR3 nucleotides: TGTGCCAGCAGCTTAGGGGGGGGCGGAGTGAACATTCAGTACTTC.

The chain recombines TRBV5-1 with TRBJ1-1, with 9 nucleotides matching TRBD1. The CDR3 contains 15 residues. Germline trimming cut 6 bases from V and 7 bases from J; bases unmatched to any gene: 13. CDR1 is SGHRS and CDR2 is YFSETQ in the germline V gene. The CDR3 region is CASTNPGTGLSEAFF. The CDR3 nucleotides read TGCGCCAGCACAAACCCCGGGACAGGGTTAAGTGAAGCTTTCTTT.

V is TRBV7-9 and J is TRBJ2-7; TRBD1 matches at 7 bases. The CDR3 has 14 amino acids. With 0 bases clipped from V and 4 bases from J, the junction kept 3 bases outside the gene matches. Germline lookup yields CDR1 SEHNR and CDR2 FQNEAQ (reference sequence). The CDR3 spells CASSLAGTEYEQYF. The CDR3 nucleotides read TGTGCCAGCAGCTTAGCCGGGACAGAGTACGAGCAGTACTTC.

The chain combines TRBV7-9 with TRBJ1-1; D is perhaps TRBD1 (6 bases). The germline V gene encodes CDR1 SEHNR and CDR2 FQNEAQ (reference sequence). CDR3 length: 15 amino acids. The V gene lost 5 bases and the J gene lost 0 bases, with 13 bases spanning the gap. CDR3 sequence: CASSNPDSLNTEAFF. The CDR3 DNA reads as TGTGCCAGCAGCAATCCGGACAGCCTGAACACTGAAGCTTTCTTT.

This chain links TRBV6-5 with TRBJ1-1; D not resolved. The V and J ends lost 3 bases and 0 bases respectively, with 8 bases between them. Germline V lookup: CDR1 MNHEY, CDR2 SVGAGI. The CDR3 is made up of 14 amino acids. The CDR3 DNA sequence: TGTGCCAGCAGTTATCGGAGCATGAACACTGAAGCTTTCTTT. Translation: CASSYRSMNTEAFF.

The chain combines TRBV19 with TRBJ1-5, with a tentative D call TRBD1 (6 bases). The germline CDR1 and CDR2 sequences are LNHDA and SQIVND (reference sequence). The CDR3 loop spans 16 amino acids. V lost 7 bases and J 3 bases, leaving 19 bases between the germline ends. The CDR3 sequence is CASILGGGADNQPQHF. CDR3 DNA: TGTGCCAGTATCCTAGGGGGAGGGGCTGACAATCAGCCCCAGCATTTT.